The 30 T cell receptor beta chains below were found in one sample sequenced in a study (dated by TCRdb to the mid-2010s). Cells that were CD4+CD25+CD127-/low were isolated as Tregs. Library generation was performed with 5' RACE. The data were produced on an Illumina MiSeq. TCRdb reanalyzed the raw reads on its own, using fastp at Q25 for trimming and MiXCR for clone calling, and kept in-frame beta chains. Every entry covers one CDR3 protein and lists the most common genes and DNA from its rows. This sample lists roughly 57,000 distinct CDR3 sequences; 20% were detected once. The ten largest clonotypes hold 3% to 4% of the sample. Sequenced: tumor-infiltrating Tregs sorted from the breast tumor. The receptors were sampled from a female donor with breast cancer.

The V call is TRBV7-2, the J call TRBJ2-5; D not resolved. Trimming took off 2 bases at V and 5 bases at J, with 12 bases between the two ends. The CDR3 spans 14 residues. Germline V gives CDR1 SGHTA, CDR2 FQGNSA. The CDR3: CASSLSLGRETQYF. The CDR3 nucleotides read TGTGCCAGCAGCTTAAGTCTTGGAAGGGAGACCCAGTACTTC.

The V call is TRBV5-1, the J call TRBJ2-3; D gene unclear. The CDR3 is 13 amino acids. The germline V gene encodes CDR1 SGHRS and CDR2 YFSETQ. V was pared by 2 bases and J by 0 bases, with 4 bases between. This CDR3 is CASSFGSTDTQYF. The CDR3, as DNA: TGCGCCAGCAGCTTCGGCAGCACAGATACGCAGTATTTT. The whole variable domain, remainder taken from reference TRBV5-1 and TRBJ2-3, is KAGVTQTPRYLIKTRGQQVTLSCSPISGHRSVSWYQQTPGQGLQFLFEYFSETQRNKGNFPGRFSGRQFSNSRSEMNVSTLELGDSALYLCASSFGSTDTQYFGPGTRLTVL.

This clonotype was counted a few times. The chain is built from TRBV4-1 and TRBJ2-7; 9 bases are a match to TRBD1. Trimming removed 4 bases from V and 6 bases from J; junction bases left unmatched: 16. Germline loops: CDR1 MGHRA, CDR2 YSYEKL. The CDR3 consists of 17 residues. The CDR3 reads CASSLRPTGTGNPEQYF. The CDR3 bases are TGCGCCAGCAGCCTTCGACCCACCGGGACAGGGAATCCCGAGCAGTACTTC.

This sequence joins TRBV6-6 and TRBJ1-5; D unresolved. Germline-derived CDR1 and CDR2 are MNHNY and SVGAGI (reference sequence). V was pared by 6 bases and J by 1 base, with 13 bases between. The CDR3 runs 15 residues. The CDR3 sequence: CASRSRTGSNQPQHF. The CDR3 coding sequence is TGTGCCAGCAGGTCCCGGACTGGGAGCAATCAGCCCCAGCATTTT.

The chain couples TRBV5-4 to TRBJ1-5; D is uncertain. Germline lookup yields CDR1 SGHNT and CDR2 YYREEE (reference sequence). The germline V and J ends were trimmed by 3 bases and 2 bases, with 12 bases remaining between them. The CDR3 is made up of 15 amino acids. The CDR3 is CASSSGPPRNQPQHF. The CDR3 bases are TGTGCCAGCAGCTCCGGTCCACCGCGCAATCAGCCCCAGCATTTT.

On this clonotype: Without the conserved terminal phenylalanine or tryptophan, this CDR3 likely stems from a read error. V usage is TRBV5-1 and J usage is TRBJ2-2; 7 bases align to TRBD1. This CDR3 is built from 16 residues. The V gene end was trimmed by 4 bases and the J gene end by 2 bases; junction bases not matched to a gene: 8. Germline CDR1 and CDR2: SGHRS and YFSETQ. The DNA for the CDR3 is TGCGCCAGCAGCACCCGGGACAGTAGAAACACCGGGGAGCTGTTTCTT. This gives the protein CASSTRDSRNTGELFL.

This clonotype was seen a handful of times. V gene TRBV7-2 combines with J gene TRBJ2-2; TRBD2 aligns across 9 bases. Per germline, CDR1 SGHTA and CDR2 FQGNSA. This CDR3 is built from 16 residues. V lost 5 bases, J lost 1 base, and 5 bases stayed unmatched. Written as DNA, the CDR3 is TGTGCCAGCAGCCCCGGGACTAGCAAGAACACCGGGGAGCTGTTTTTT. Translating it yields CASSPGTSKNTGELFF.

This clonotype has a single count. A much larger clone sits a single nucleotide away, making a read error possible. V usage is TRBV7-9 and J usage is TRBJ2-1; 14 bases match TRBD2. The ends lost 4 bases at V and 9 bases at J; junction bases unmatched: 5. The CDR3 loop spans 15 amino acids. From germline, CDR1 is SEHNR and CDR2 FQNEAQ (reference sequence). CDR3 nucleotides: TGTGCCAGCAGCTCGGGACTAGCGGGAGCCACTGAGCAGTTCTTC. Protein: CASSSGLAGATEQFF.

The rearrangement uses TRBV7-2 and TRBJ1-2; the match to TRBD1 covers 8 bases. The germline V gene encodes CDR1 SGHTA and CDR2 FQGNSA. J gave up 0 bases and V 8 bases, and 5 bases lay outside the gene matches. The length of the CDR3 is 14 residues. The CDR3: CASRAGGANYGYTF. The CDR3 DNA reads as TGTGCCAGCCGGGCAGGGGGCGCTAACTATGGCTACACCTTC.

This clonotype was detected many times. The chain employs TRBV20-1 and TRBJ2-3; TRBD2 matches at 14 bases. In germline, CDR1 is DFQATT, CDR2 SNEGSKA (reference sequence). Losses at the gene ends were 4 bases for V and 3 bases for J; bases not matched to a gene: 12. The CDR3 is made up of 18 amino acids. CDR3 amino acids: CSATPGLAGVIRTDTQYF. As DNA, the CDR3 is TGCAGTGCTACCCCGGGACTAGCGGGAGTGATAAGGACAGATACGCAGTATTTT.

The rearrangement links TRBV10-1 to TRBJ2-1, with D perhaps matching TRBD2 (6 bases). The germline V gene has CDR1 WNHNN and CDR2 SYGVQD (reference sequence). V was shortened by 8 bases and J by 6 bases, with 8 bases between the two germline ends. The CDR3 is made up of 11 amino acids. DNA of the CDR3: TGCGCCAGCGGGACTCCCAATGAGCAGTTCTTC. Translation gives CASGTPNEQFF.

This clonotype was seen a few times. The chain carries TRBV5-6 and TRBJ2-1, with 11 bases fitting TRBD2. CDR3 length: 16 residues. J was trimmed by 4 bases and V by 5 bases; bases with no gene match: 8. Germline CDR1 SGHDT, CDR2 YYEEEE. CDR3 DNA sequence: TGTGCCAGCAGGCCCCCCGGGACTAGCGGTTACAATGAGCAGTTCTTC. It specifies CASRPPGTSGYNEQFF.

The table lists this clonotype with a few counts. The rearrangement joins TRBV20-1 to TRBJ2-5; 8 bases line up with TRBD1. The germline V gene has CDR1 DFQATT and CDR2 SNEGSKA (reference sequence). The CDR3 sequence is 13 residues long. Trimming removed 4 bases from V and 5 bases from J; junction bases left unmatched: 6. The CDR3 sequence: CSATQGAEETQYF. CDR3 in DNA: TGCAGTGCTACCCAGGGGGCTGAGGAGACCCAGTACTTC.

The rearrangement joins TRBV3-1 to TRBJ2-5; tentatively, D is TRBD2 (6 bases). Germline CDR1 and CDR2: LGHDT and YNNKEL (reference sequence). The length of the CDR3 is 14 residues. Trimming removed 4 bases at V and 4 bases at J, with 13 bases between. CDR3: CASSPRSSAETQYF. CDR3 coding DNA: TGTGCCAGCAGCCCACGTTCTAGCGCAGAGACCCAGTACTTC.

Here the CDR3 DNA reads TGTGCCAGCAGTTACTCGGCGGGGGAGACCCAGTACTTC. This translates into CASSYSAGETQYF. The genes are TRBV6-5 and TRBJ2-5; D may be TRBD2 (6 bases). CDR1 and CDR2 (germline): MNHEY, SVGAGI. The V and J ends lost 0 bases and 5 bases respectively, with 7 bases between them. This CDR3 region has 13 residues.

This sequence joins TRBV4-2 and TRBJ2-7; TRBD2 matches at 9 bases. V shed 0 bases, J shed 4 bases, and the junction held 7 bases outside the gene matches. This CDR3 spans 16 amino acids. Germline-derived CDR1 and CDR2 are LGHNA and YNFKEQ. CDR3: CASSQDQDSGRYEQYF. The CDR3 DNA is TGTGCCAGCAGCCAAGATCAGGATAGCGGGAGATACGAGCAGTACTTC.

The sample holds many counts of this clonotype. The chain has TRBV7-2 and TRBJ2-3; TRBD2 agrees at 7 bases. Looked up from germline, CDR1 is SGHTA and CDR2 is FQGNSA. With V trimmed by 7 bases and J by 2 bases, 15 bases remained unmatched. The CDR3 contains 17 residues. In DNA form, the CDR3 reads TGTGCCAGCACCCCCCAAGGTAGCGGGCGACCCACAGATACGCAGTATTTT. Translation: CASTPQGSGRPTDTQYF.

This chain links TRBV6-2 or TRBV6-3 with TRBJ2-5; a possible D gene is TRBD2 (5 bases). With 2 bases removed from V and 2 bases from J, the gap between germline ends came to 9 bases. The CDR3 has 14 amino acids. CDR1 is MNHEY and CDR2 is SVGEGT in the germline V gene. The CDR3 protein is CASSYPQRQETQYF. CDR3 DNA: TGTGCCAGCAGTTACCCCCAGCGGCAAGAGACCCAGTACTTC.

This clonotype was counted a few times. This CDR3 reads CASRKTGQIYGYTF. The DNA of the CDR3 is TGCGCCAGCAGAAAGACGGGACAGATCTATGGCTACACCTTC. This chain uses TRBV5-1 with TRBJ1-2, with 7 bases fitting TRBD1. Germline loops: CDR1 SGHRS, CDR2 YFSETQ. Unmatched junction bases numbered 8, after V lost 5 bases and J lost 4 bases. The CDR3 loop spans 14 amino acids.

The chain joins TRBV20-1 to TRBJ1-1; no clear D. V lost 6 bases and J lost 0, with 14 bases in between. This CDR3 spans 14 amino acids. CDR1 and CDR2 (germline): DFQATT, SNEGSKA (reference sequence). The CDR3 DNA follows: TGCAGTGCCCCCGACCGATTAATGAACACTGAAGCTTTCTTT. Protein product: CSAPDRLMNTEAFF.

This clonotype has ten or more counts. A read error may account for a junction end that differs from germline. The chain couples TRBV20-1 to TRBJ1-6; TRBD1 matches 7 bases. This CDR3 has 14 residues. The germline V gene has CDR1 DFQATT and CDR2 SNEGSKA (reference sequence). The CDR3 DNA sequence: TGCAGTGCTCGAGAATACAGGGGACAGTCACCCCTCCACTTT. It specifies CSAREYRGQSPLHF.

Points on this clonotype: Given a much more abundant clone one base away, this may be a read error. J is TRBJ1-2 and V is TRBV5-6; D is undetermined. V was cut by 0 bases and J by 9 bases, with 9 bases left in between. The CDR3 is 12 residues long. Germline CDR1 and CDR2: SGHDT and YYEEEE. As DNA, the CDR3 is TGTGCCAGCAGCTTGGTACGGGAGTGCTACACCTTC. Residues: CASSLVRECYTF.

The rearrangement links TRBV2 to TRBJ2-5, with 9 positions matching TRBD2. V lost 7 bases to trimming and J lost 1 base; unmatched junction nucleotides: 13. The CDR3 spans 17 residues. Germline assignment: CDR1 SNHLY and CDR2 FYNNEI. DNA of the CDR3: TGTGCCAGCATCATCAAACCCCGGACTAGCGTCCAAGAGACCCAGTACTTC. Translating it yields CASIIKPRTSVQETQYF. Variable domain in full (rest from reference TRBV2 and TRBJ2-5): EPEVTQTPSHQVTQMGQEVILRCVPISNHLYFYWYRQILGQKVEFLVSFYNNEISEKSEIFDDQFSVERPDGSNFTLKIRSTKLEDSAMYFCASIIKPRTSVQETQYFGPGTRLLVL.

This clonotype was found many times. V is TRBV5-1 and J is TRBJ2-1, with a weak D call TRBD2 (6 bases). The germline gives CDR1 SGHRS, CDR2 YFSETQ. This CDR3 contains 14 residues. Trimming took off 5 bases at V and 3 bases at J, with 12 bases between the two ends. CDR3 in amino acids: CASRSASDYNEQFF. In DNA form, the CDR3 reads TGCGCCAGCAGATCGGCTAGCGACTACAATGAGCAGTTCTTC.

This clonotype was detected a few times. This may be a read error, as it is one base from a much larger clone. DNA for the CDR3: TGCGCCAGCAGCATTGGAGGGACAGCCGGACACACCATATATTTT. Protein: CASSIGGTAGHTIYF. The chain carries TRBV5-1 and TRBJ1-3, with 7 bases fitting TRBD1. J gave up 8 bases and V 4 bases, and 12 bases lay outside the gene matches. The CDR3 covers 15 residues. In germline, CDR1 is SGHRS, CDR2 YFSETQ.

The CDR3 DNA reads as TGCAGCGGCCGGGACAGGAACTACAATGAGCAGTTCTTC. Its protein product is CSGRDRNYNEQFF. The chain carries TRBV29-1 and TRBJ2-1; 8 nucleotides line up with TRBD1. Germline CDR1 and CDR2: SQVTM and ANQGSEA. The CDR3 runs to 13 residues. V shed 7 bases, J shed 3 bases, and the junction held 5 bases outside the gene matches.

This clonotype was recorded a few times. This chain uses TRBV6-5 with TRBJ1-6; no clear D gene. This CDR3 is 15 amino acids long. Per germline, CDR1 MNHEY and CDR2 SVGAGI. The V end was cut by 8 bases, the J end by 5 bases, with 16 bases between. The CDR3 sequence: CASCWTGRDNSPLHF. In nucleotides, the CDR3 is TGTGCCAGCTGTTGGACCGGGCGGGATAATTCACCCCTCCACTTT.

This rearrangement joins TRBV28 to TRBJ2-3; TRBD1 matches 10 bases. This CDR3 contains 14 residues. V trimming: 8 bases; J trimming: 8 bases; junction bases outside the gene matches: 10. Germline V gene data show CDR1 as MDHEN and CDR2 as SYDVKM. The CDR3 here is CASRDRGARGTQYF. Here the CDR3 DNA reads TGTGCCAGCCGGGACAGGGGAGCCAGGGGTACGCAGTATTTT.

This clonotype has ten or more counts. The chain links TRBV20-1 to TRBJ1-5; D remains unclear. V was pared by 6 bases and J by 1 base, with 16 bases between. The length of the CDR3 is 15 residues. CDR1 is DFQATT, CDR2 SNEGSKA, per germline (reference sequence). This chain's CDR3 is CSASGSGRSNQPQHF. The CDR3 DNA sequence: TGCAGTGCGTCGGGGTCGGGGAGAAGCAATCAGCCCCAGCATTTT.

This clonotype was counted between two and nine times. The chain recombines TRBV20-1 with TRBJ2-7, with 11 bases fitting TRBD1. Trimming cost V 1 base and J 1 base; bases outside gene matches: 3. Germline V lookup: CDR1 DFQATT, CDR2 SNEGSKA (reference sequence). CDR3 length equals 15 residues. CDR3 loop: CSARGTGGESYEQYF. CDR3 DNA: TGCAGTGCTAGAGGGACAGGGGGCGAGTCCTACGAGCAGTACTTC.